This record looks at one T cell receptor (beta chain) sequence and its context. Its antigen is undetermined. These data are taken from a study of STAT5B mutations in CD4+ large granular lymphocyte leukemia. Study-level findings and limits: No patients shared main leukemic clonotypes, though roughly 27% appeared at low frequency elsewhere. 8/27 top patient clones versus 2/35 control clones were TRBV06-family. The CD4+ versus CD8+ T-LGLL clonality difference may reflect limited sample size.

This CDR3 comprises 15 residues. CDR1 and CDR2 from the germline V gene are MDHEN and SYDVKM. Trimming took 5 bases from V and 0 from J, leaving 11 bases between them. Healthy controls were blood donor buffy coats. Assay: immunoSEQ multiplex PCR; the TCRdb copy retains only in-frame clones and omits some. The table lists over 30,000 clones, about 85% of them singletons. The sequence came from a human donor in good health. The chain carries TRBV28 and TRBJ1-5; a weak D match, TRBD1 (6 bases). Sequenced: CD4+ T cells from blood buffy coats. This chain's CDR3 is CASSDRYYSNQPQHF. In DNA form, the CDR3 reads TGTGCCAGCAGTGACAGGTACTATAGCAATCAGCCCCAGCATTTT.